The 28 T cell receptor beta chains reported below all come from one sample, sequenced in a study of PD-1 blockade in classical Hodgkin lymphoma. Indicated time point: cycle 4 day 1 (C4D1), after around six weeks of nivolumab. Every single patient, without exception, relapsed after autologous stem cell transplantation, and brentuximab vedotin exposure varied. Generated by immunoSEQ multiplex PCR, the TCRdb table keeps only in-frame clones and is missing some. This table holds tens of thousands of clones, more than 75% found once. This material consisted of peripheral blood mononuclear cells (PBMCs), taken before the fourth cycle of nivolumab. These receptors originate from a human donor with classical Hodgkin lymphoma.

V usage is TRBV4-3 and J usage is TRBJ2-3; D unresolved. Germline assignment: CDR1 LGHNA and CDR2 YSLEER. Deletions cut 0 bases from V and 4 bases from J, with 11 bases between. The CDR3 runs 15 residues. The CDR3 coding sequence is TGCGCCAGCAGCCAAGATACCCTAAGGGCAGATACGCAGTATTTT. It yields the protein CASSQDTLRADTQYF.

This clone was seen a single time. CDR3 bases: TGTGCCAGTAGTATTCAAGTATCGGGTCATTACTATGGCTACACCTTC. It encodes CASSIQVSGHYYGYTF. This chain joins TRBV19 and TRBJ1-2; D not certain. The germline V gene encodes CDR1 LNHDA and CDR2 SQIVND (reference sequence). The CDR3 consists of 16 residues. The V and J ends lost 3 bases and 3 bases respectively, with 17 bases between them.

V and J are TRBV16 and TRBJ2-1, with TRBD2 matching over 11 bases. V lost 3 bases and J lost 2; bases outside the gene matches: 3. Germline loops: CDR1 KGHSY, CDR2 FQNENV. CDR3 length equals 16 residues. In DNA, the CDR3 is TGTGCCAGCAGCCAGACACTAGCGGGAGCCTACAATGAGCAGTTCTTC. As protein: CASSQTLAGAYNEQFF. The whole variable domain, filled in from reference TRBV16 and TRBJ2-1, reads GEEVAQTPKHLVRGEGQKAKLYCAPIKGHSYVFWYQQVLKNEFKFLISFQNENVFDETGMPKERFSAKCLPNSPCSLEIQATKLEDSAVYFCASSQTLAGAYNEQFFGPGTRLTVL.

In this sample, this clone turned up a few times. V usage is TRBV2 and J usage is TRBJ2-7; maybe TRBD2 (6 bases). The V gene's germline CDR1 is SNHLY and CDR2 FYNNEI. V lost 3 bases to trimming and J lost 7 bases, with 13 bases between them. This CDR3 has 13 amino acids. The CDR3 DNA reads TGTGCCAGCAGTGAGGACGGACGGGGGGAGCAGTACTTC. It is translated as CASSEDGRGEQYF.

This clone has a single count. This chain connects TRBV6-1 to TRBJ2-7, with D maybe TRBD1 (5 bases). V was cut by 0 bases and J by 2 bases, with 11 bases left in between. This CDR3 is built from 15 residues. CDR1 is MNHNS, CDR2 SASEGT, per germline. CDR3 region: CASSEAPGPAYEQYF. As DNA, the CDR3 is TGTGCCAGCAGTGAAGCCCCAGGGCCTGCCTACGAGCAGTACTTC.

The chain employs TRBV27 and TRBJ2-6; D call uncertain. Germline lookup yields CDR1 MNHEY and CDR2 SMNVEV (reference sequence). The CDR3 totals 17 residues. Trimming removed 2 bases at V and 1 base at J, with 12 bases between. The DNA for the CDR3 is TGTGCCAGCAGTTTAGAGGCAATAACTTCTGGGGCCAACGTCCTGACTTTC. Protein product: CASSLEAITSGANVLTF.

The gene calls are TRBV19 and TRBJ1-2; D is undetermined. The ends were cut back, 6 bases at V and 5 bases at J, with 16 bases in the middle. Per the germline V gene, CDR1 is LNHDA and CDR2 is SQIVND (reference sequence). This CDR3 spans 14 amino acids. CDR3 region: CASRGGQVGYGYTF. CDR3 DNA sequence: TGTGCCAGTAGGGGTGGGCAGGTCGGGTATGGCTACACCTTC.

The chain carries TRBV5-4 and TRBJ1-6; a weak D match, TRBD1 (5 bases). CDR3 size: 16 residues. The V gene lost 0 bases and the J gene lost 2 bases, with 9 bases spanning the gap. Germline V gene data show CDR1 as SGHNT and CDR2 as YYREEE (reference sequence). DNA of the CDR3: TGTGCCAGCAGCTTGGATACGGGGGCCTATAATTCACCCCTCCACTTT. This codes for CASSLDTGAYNSPLHF.

This clone was picked up a small number of times. The chain joins TRBV18 to TRBJ2-5; D not resolved. Germline V gene sequence: CDR1 KGHSH, CDR2 LQKENI. The CDR3 length is 13 residues. V dropped 2 bases and J dropped 2 bases, with 6 bases sitting between them. CDR3 amino acids: CASSPGQQETQYF. Here the CDR3 DNA reads TGTGCCAGCTCACCAGGGCAGCAAGAGACCCAGTACTTC.

A remark on this clone: The same CDR3 is also encoded by other DNA sequences in this sample. The V call is TRBV29-1, the J call TRBJ1-1, with D tentatively TRBD1 (6 bases). The length of the CDR3 is 14 residues. V was clipped by 6 bases and J by 5 bases, with 19 bases between them. In germline, CDR1 is SQVTM, CDR2 ANQGSEA. This chain's CDR3 is CSVAGQGITTEAFF. CDR3 sequence (DNA): TGCAGCGTAGCGGGGCAGGGGATTACTACTGAAGCTTTCTTT.

The chain joins TRBV27 to TRBJ2-1, with 9 bases that match TRBD2. This CDR3 is built from 14 residues. CDR1 is MNHEY, CDR2 SMNVEV, per germline (reference sequence). The V gene end was trimmed by 6 bases and the J gene end by 4 bases; junction bases not matched to a gene: 4. In DNA, the CDR3 is TGTGCCAGCAGACCGGGACTAGCTTACAATGAGCAGTTCTTC. It yields the protein CASRPGLAYNEQFF.

CDR3 sequence reads: CASSPGGGYGYTF. The CDR3 DNA sequence: TGTGCCAGCAGCCCCGGGGGGGGCTATGGCTACACCTTC. This chain joins TRBV9 and TRBJ1-2, with a possible D match to TRBD1 (5 bases). Germline lookup yields CDR1 SGDLS and CDR2 YYNGEE. This CDR3 region has 13 residues. V shed 4 bases and J shed 4 bases, with 11 bases lying between them.

This rearrangement joins TRBV28 to TRBJ2-3; 7 positions match TRBD1. The CDR3 runs to 13 residues. Losses at the gene ends were 6 bases for V and 3 bases for J; bases not matched to a gene: 3. Per the germline V gene, CDR1 is MDHEN and CDR2 is SYDVKM. CDR3 sequence reads: CASRKQGTDTQYF. CDR3 coding DNA: TGTGCCAGCAGAAAACAGGGGACAGATACGCAGTATTTT.

The rearrangement uses TRBV4-3 and TRBJ2-2; the D gene is possibly TRBD1 (7 bases). The germline V and J ends were trimmed by 1 base and 7 bases, with 16 bases remaining between them. There are 16 residues in the CDR3. The V gene's germline CDR1 is LGHNA and CDR2 YSLEER. CDR3 DNA: TGCGCCAGCAGCCAAGTCGTCAGGGGGGAGGACGGGGAGCTGTTTTTT. The encoded protein is CASSQVVRGEDGELFF.

The chain is built from TRBV18 and TRBJ2-5, with no clear D. The V end lost 1 base, the J end lost 2 bases, and 2 bases lay between the germline ends. Germline CDR1 reads KGHSH; CDR2 reads LQKENI. The CDR3 runs 12 residues. CDR3 protein: CASSPRQETQYF. The CDR3, as DNA: TGTGCCAGCTCACCACGGCAAGAGACCCAGTACTTC.

In this sample, this clone turned up once. The chain has TRBV6-4 and TRBJ2-1; 10 bases are a match to TRBD2. V lost 0 bases, J lost 2 bases, and 4 bases stayed unmatched. The CDR3 consists of 17 residues. The germline CDR1 and CDR2 sequences are MRHNA and SNTAGT. The CDR3 loop reads CASSDSHLAGAYNEQFF. The DNA of the CDR3 is TGTGCCAGCAGTGACTCCCACCTAGCGGGAGCCTACAATGAGCAGTTCTTC.

The rearrangement links TRBV7-3 to TRBJ2-5; perhaps TRBD2 as D (5 bases). The CDR3 sequence is 13 residues long. The V gene's germline CDR1 is SGHTA and CDR2 FQGTGA. V lost 5 bases and J 1 base, leaving 8 bases between the germline ends. CDR3 DNA sequence: TGTGCCAGCAGCATGAGGGCCCAAGAGACCCAGTACTTC. It is translated as CASSMRAQETQYF. Filled out from reference TRBV7-3 and TRBJ2-5, the complete variable domain reads GAGVSQTPSNKVTEKGKYVELRCDPISGHTALYWYRQSLGQGPEFLIYFQGTGAADDSGLPNDRFFAVRPEGSVSTLKIQRTERGDSAVYLCASSMRAQETQYFGPGTRLLVL.

By its share, this clone is large. The V and J genes are TRBV10-2 and TRBJ2-7; 10 nucleotides match TRBD1. The V gene's germline CDR1 is WSHSY and CDR2 SAAADI. The trim removed 6 bases at V and 6 bases at J, leaving 8 bases unmatched. The length of the CDR3 is 14 residues. As DNA, the CDR3 is TGCGCCAGCAGGGACAGGGGGGGTGGACCCGAGCAGTACTTC. Translating gives CASRDRGGGPEQYF.

In this sample, this clone turned up a few times. The chain combines TRBV5-1 with TRBJ2-7; TRBD2 matches 8 bases. Losses at the gene ends were 2 bases for V and 2 bases for J; bases not matched to a gene: 3. Germline V gene data show CDR1 as SGHRS and CDR2 as YFSETQ. This CDR3 contains 14 residues. CDR3 in DNA: TGCGCCAGCAGCTTTAGCGGGGATCCCTACGAGCAGTACTTC. Its translation: CASSFSGDPYEQYF.

The gene calls are TRBV30 and TRBJ2-7, with D maybe TRBD1 (6 bases). This CDR3 comprises 12 residues. With 3 bases removed from V and 3 bases from J, the gap between germline ends came to 9 bases. The germline CDR1 and CDR2 sequences are GTSNPN and SVGIG (reference sequence). CDR3 DNA sequence: TGTGCCTGGAGAGGGGGTCTCTACGAGCAGTACTTC. Its protein is CAWRGGLYEQYF.

The chain combines TRBV5-4 with TRBJ2-4; 7 bases fit TRBD1. Germline V gene lookup returns CDR1 SGHNT and CDR2 YYREEE (reference sequence). There are 15 residues in the CDR3. Trimming at V came to 4 bases and at J to 4 bases, leaving 8 bases not matched to a gene. For the CDR3, the DNA is TGTGCCAGCAGCGCCCCGGGACAGTATAAAAACATTCAGTACTTC. It codes for CASSAPGQYKNIQYF.

V is TRBV5-6 and J is TRBJ1-6; the D gene is possibly TRBD1 (5 bases). V shed 4 bases and J shed 10 bases, with 21 bases lying between them. Looked up from germline, CDR1 is SGHDT and CDR2 is YYEEEE. CDR3 length equals 16 residues. CDR3 protein: CASSRGSGRGGSPLHF. The CDR3 bases are TGTGCCAGCAGCCGCGGGTCAGGGAGGGGAGGGTCACCCCTCCACTTT.

This clone has more than one count but fewer than ten. J is TRBJ1-2 and V is TRBV10-3; D remains ambiguous. Trimming cost V 10 bases and J 2 bases, with 17 bases left between them. This CDR3 contains 14 residues. From germline, CDR1 is ENHRY and CDR2 SYGVKD. Here the CDR3 DNA reads TGTGCCACCCACTCAGGCCCTATGAACTATGGCTACACCTTC. Its translation: CATHSGPMNYGYTF.

V and J are TRBV10-3 and TRBJ1-5; D not certain. The ends were cut back, 6 bases at V and 7 bases at J, with 13 bases in the middle. The length of the CDR3 is 13 residues. The germline V gene encodes CDR1 ENHRY and CDR2 SYGVKD. The CDR3 loop reads CAIRRQDDQPQHF. The CDR3 bases are TGTGCCATCAGGAGACAAGACGACCAGCCCCAGCATTTT.

This clone appeared a single time. The chain is built from TRBV27 and TRBJ1-2; 7 bases match TRBD1. V trimming: 5 bases; J trimming: 1 base; junction bases outside the gene matches: 10. The CDR3 consists of 16 residues. Germline V CDR1 and CDR2: MNHEY, SMNVEV (reference sequence). The CDR3 loop reads CASSPSTGHNNYGYTF. DNA for the CDR3: TGTGCCAGCAGTCCGTCGACAGGGCACAATAACTATGGCTACACCTTC.

The V gene is TRBV19, the J gene TRBJ2-7, with D hard to call. The germline V and J ends were trimmed by 3 bases and 3 bases, with 15 bases remaining between them. This CDR3 is built from 15 residues. The germline gives CDR1 LNHDA, CDR2 SQIVND (reference sequence). The CDR3 sequence: CASSISAGSGYEQYF. CDR3 in DNA: TGTGCCAGTAGTATCTCCGCCGGCTCGGGCTACGAGCAGTACTTC.

The V and J genes are TRBV12-2 and TRBJ2-7; TRBD2 was called by the table and not checked on the DNA. TRBV12-2 is annotated as a pseudogene. CDR3 length: 16 amino acids. CDR3 in DNA: TGTGCAAGTCGCCCGGGACTAGCGGGAGGGACCTACGAGCAGTACTTC. The encoded protein is CASRPGLAGGTYEQYF.

The CDR3 DNA sequence: TGTGCCAGCAGTTTATTCAGCGGGGGGGCCTACAATGAGCAGTTCTTC. This gives the protein CASSLFSGGAYNEQFF. The chain has TRBV27 and TRBJ2-1; the match to TRBD2 covers 10 bases. This CDR3 region has 16 residues. Looked up from germline, CDR1 is MNHEY and CDR2 is SMNVEV (reference sequence). The junction had 2 bases not matched to a gene; V was cut back by 1 base and J by 2 bases.